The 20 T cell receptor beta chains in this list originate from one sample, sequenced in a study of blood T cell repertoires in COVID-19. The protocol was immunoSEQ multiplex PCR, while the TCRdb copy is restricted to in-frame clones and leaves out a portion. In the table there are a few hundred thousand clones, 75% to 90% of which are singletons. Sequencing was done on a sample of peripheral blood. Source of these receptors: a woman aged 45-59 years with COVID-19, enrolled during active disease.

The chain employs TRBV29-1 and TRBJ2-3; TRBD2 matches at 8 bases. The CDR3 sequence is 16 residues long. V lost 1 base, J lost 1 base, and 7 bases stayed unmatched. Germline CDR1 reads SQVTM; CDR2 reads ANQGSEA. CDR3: CSVEGGVREGTDTQYF. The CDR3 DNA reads TGCAGCGTTGAAGGGGGAGTGCGGGAGGGCACAGATACGCAGTATTTT.

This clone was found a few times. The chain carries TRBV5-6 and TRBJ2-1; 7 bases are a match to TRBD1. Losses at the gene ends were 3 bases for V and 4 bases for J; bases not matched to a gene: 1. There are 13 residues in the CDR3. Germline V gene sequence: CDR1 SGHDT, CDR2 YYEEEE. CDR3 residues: CASSWGQYNEQFF. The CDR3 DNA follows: TGTGCCAGCAGCTGGGGACAGTACAATGAGCAGTTCTTC.

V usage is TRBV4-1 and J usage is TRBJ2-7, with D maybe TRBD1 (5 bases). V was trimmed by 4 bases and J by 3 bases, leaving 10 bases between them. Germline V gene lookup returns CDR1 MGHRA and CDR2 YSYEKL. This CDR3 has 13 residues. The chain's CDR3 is CASSPAQGYEQYF. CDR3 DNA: TGCGCCAGCAGCCCGGCTCAGGGCTACGAGCAGTACTTC.

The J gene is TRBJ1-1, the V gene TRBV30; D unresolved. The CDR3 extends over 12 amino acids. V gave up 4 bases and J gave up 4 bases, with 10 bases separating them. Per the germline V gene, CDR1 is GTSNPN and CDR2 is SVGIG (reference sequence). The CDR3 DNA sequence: TGTGCCTGGACTCCTTGGGCCACTGAAGCTTTCTTT. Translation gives CAWTPWATEAFF.

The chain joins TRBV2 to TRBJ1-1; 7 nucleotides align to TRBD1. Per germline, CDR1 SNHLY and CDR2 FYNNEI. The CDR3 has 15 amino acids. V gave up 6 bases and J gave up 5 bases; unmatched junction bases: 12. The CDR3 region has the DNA TGTGCCAGCAGCTTACGACAGGGCACTGGGACTGAAGCTTTCTTT. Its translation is CASSLRQGTGTEAFF.

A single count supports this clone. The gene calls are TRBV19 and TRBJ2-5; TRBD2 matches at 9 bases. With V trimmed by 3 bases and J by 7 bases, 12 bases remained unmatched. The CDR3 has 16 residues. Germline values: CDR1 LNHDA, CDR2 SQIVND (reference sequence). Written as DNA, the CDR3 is TGTGCCAGTAGTATCTTGGCTAGCGGGATCGGGGTGACCCAGTACTTC. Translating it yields CASSILASGIGVTQYF.

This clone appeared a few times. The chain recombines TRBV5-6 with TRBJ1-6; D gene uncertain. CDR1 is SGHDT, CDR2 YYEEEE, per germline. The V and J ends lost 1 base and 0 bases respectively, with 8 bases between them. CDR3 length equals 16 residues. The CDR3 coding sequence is TGTGCCAGCAGCTTGAGGAGTATCTCCTATAATTCACCCCTCCACTTT. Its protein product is CASSLRSISYNSPLHF.

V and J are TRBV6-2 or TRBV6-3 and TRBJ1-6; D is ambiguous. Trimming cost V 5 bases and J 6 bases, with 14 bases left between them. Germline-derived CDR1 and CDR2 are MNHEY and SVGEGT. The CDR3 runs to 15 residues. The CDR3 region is CASSPQASPNSPLHF. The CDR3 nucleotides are TGTGCCAGCAGTCCCCAGGCCTCTCCTAATTCACCCCTCCACTTT.

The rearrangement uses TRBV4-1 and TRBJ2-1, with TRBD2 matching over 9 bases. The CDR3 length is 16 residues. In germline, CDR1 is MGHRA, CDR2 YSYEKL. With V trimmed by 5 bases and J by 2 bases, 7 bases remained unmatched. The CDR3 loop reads CASSFSRLAAYNEQFF. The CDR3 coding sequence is TGCGCCAGCAGCTTTTCCCGACTAGCGGCCTACAATGAGCAGTTCTTC.

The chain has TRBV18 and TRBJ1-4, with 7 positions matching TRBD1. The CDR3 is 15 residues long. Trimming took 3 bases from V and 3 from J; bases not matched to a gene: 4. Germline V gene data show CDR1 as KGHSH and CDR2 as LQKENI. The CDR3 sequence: CASSPSGTANEKLFF. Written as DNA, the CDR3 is TGTGCCAGCTCACCGTCTGGGACAGCTAATGAAAAACTGTTTTTT.

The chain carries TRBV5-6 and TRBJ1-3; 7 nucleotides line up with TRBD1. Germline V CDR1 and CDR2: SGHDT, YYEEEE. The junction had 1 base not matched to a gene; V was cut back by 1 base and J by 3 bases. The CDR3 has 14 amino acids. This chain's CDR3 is CASSLRGLGNTIYF. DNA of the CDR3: TGTGCCAGCAGCTTGAGGGGGCTTGGAAACACCATATATTTT. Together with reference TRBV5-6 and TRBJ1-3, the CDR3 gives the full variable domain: DAGVTQSPTHLIKTRGQQVTLRCSPKSGHDTVSWYQQALGQGPQFIFQYYEEEERQRGNFPDRFSGHQFPNYSSELNVNALLLGDSALYLCASSLRGLGNTIYFGEGSWLTVV.

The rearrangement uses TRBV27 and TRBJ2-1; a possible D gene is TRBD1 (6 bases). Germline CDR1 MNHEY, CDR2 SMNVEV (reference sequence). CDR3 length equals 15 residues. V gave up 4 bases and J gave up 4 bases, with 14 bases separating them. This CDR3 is CASSWGHLSYNEQFF. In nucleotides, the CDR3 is TGTGCCAGCAGTTGGGGACACCTAAGTTACAATGAGCAGTTCTTC.

The CDR3 DNA reads TGTGCCAGCAGCTCTAGACCCCAATTCTCCTACGAGCAGTACTTC. The encoded protein is CASSSRPQFSYEQYF. The rearrangement uses TRBV9 and TRBJ2-7; D unclear. The CDR3 sequence is 15 residues long. Per germline, CDR1 SGDLS and CDR2 YYNGEE. Trimming took 4 bases from V and 0 from J, leaving 14 bases between them.

The CDR3 DNA sequence: TGTGCCAGCAGCCCTCGGACGGGGAGCACAGATACGCAGTATTTT. It yields the protein CASSPRTGSTDTQYF. This chain connects TRBV4-2 to TRBJ2-3, with a possible D match to TRBD2 (5 bases). The germline V gene has CDR1 LGHNA and CDR2 YNFKEQ. The length of the CDR3 is 15 residues. V was shortened by 4 bases and J by 0 bases, with 11 bases between the two germline ends.

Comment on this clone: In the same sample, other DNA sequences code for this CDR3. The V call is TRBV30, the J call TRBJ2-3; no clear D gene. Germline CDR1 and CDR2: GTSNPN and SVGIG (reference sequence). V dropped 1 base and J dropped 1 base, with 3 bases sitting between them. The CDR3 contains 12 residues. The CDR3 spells CAWSGGTDTQYF. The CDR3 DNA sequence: TGTGCCTGGAGTGGAGGCACAGATACGCAGTATTTT.

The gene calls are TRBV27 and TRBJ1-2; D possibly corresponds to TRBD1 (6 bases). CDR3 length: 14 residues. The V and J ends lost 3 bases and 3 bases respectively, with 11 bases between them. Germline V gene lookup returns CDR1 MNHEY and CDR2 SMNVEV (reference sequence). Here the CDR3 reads CASSFQGLDYGYTF. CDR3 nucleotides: TGTGCCAGCAGTTTCCAGGGGCTTGACTATGGCTACACCTTC.

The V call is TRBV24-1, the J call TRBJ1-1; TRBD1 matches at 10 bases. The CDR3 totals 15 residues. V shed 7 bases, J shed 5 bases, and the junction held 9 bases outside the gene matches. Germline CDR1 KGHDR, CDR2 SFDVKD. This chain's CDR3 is CATRGKTGGWTEAFF. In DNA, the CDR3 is TGTGCCACCAGAGGAAAGACAGGGGGCTGGACTGAAGCTTTCTTT.

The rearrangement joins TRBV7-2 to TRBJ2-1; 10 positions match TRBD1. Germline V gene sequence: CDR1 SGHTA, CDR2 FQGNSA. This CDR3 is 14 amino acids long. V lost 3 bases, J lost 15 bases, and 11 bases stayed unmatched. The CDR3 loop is CASSLAGTGARGFF. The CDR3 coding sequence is TGTGCCAGCAGCTTGGCCGGGACAGGGGCGCGGGGGTTCTTC.

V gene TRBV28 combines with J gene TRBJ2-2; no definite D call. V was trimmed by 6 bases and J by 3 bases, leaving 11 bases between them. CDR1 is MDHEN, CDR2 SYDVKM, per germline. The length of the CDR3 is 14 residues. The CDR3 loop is CASSPTADTGELFF. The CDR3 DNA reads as TGTGCCAGCAGCCCCACAGCAGACACCGGGGAGCTGTTTTTT.

For the CDR3, the DNA is TGTGCCACCAGTGATTCGCAGGGAGGGTCCAAAAACATTCAGTACTTC. It specifies CATSDSQGGSKNIQYF. The chain has TRBV24-1 and TRBJ2-4, with TRBD2 matching 7 bases. With 2 bases clipped from V and 2 bases from J, the junction kept 5 bases outside the gene matches. The germline gives CDR1 KGHDR, CDR2 SFDVKD. This CDR3 comprises 16 residues.